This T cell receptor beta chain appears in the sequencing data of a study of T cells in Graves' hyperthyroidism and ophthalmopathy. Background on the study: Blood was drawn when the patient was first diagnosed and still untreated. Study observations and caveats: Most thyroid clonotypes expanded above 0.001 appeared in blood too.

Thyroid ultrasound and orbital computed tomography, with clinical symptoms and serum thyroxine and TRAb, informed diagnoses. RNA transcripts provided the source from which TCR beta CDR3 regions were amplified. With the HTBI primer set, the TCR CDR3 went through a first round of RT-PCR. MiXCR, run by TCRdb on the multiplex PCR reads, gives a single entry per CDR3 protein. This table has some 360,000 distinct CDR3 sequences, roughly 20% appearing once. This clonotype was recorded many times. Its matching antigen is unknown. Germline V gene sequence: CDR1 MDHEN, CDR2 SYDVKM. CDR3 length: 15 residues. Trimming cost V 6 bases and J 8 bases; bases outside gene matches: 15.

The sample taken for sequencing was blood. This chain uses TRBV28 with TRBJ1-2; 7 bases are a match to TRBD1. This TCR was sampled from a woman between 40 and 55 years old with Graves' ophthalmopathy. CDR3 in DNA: TGTGCCAGCAGCTTGCTTCCCTCGGACAGGATAGGCTACACCTTC. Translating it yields CASSLLPSDRIGYTF.